These 17 T cell receptor beta chains originate from one sample sequenced in a study of cytomegalovirus exposure and HLA in healthy donors. Primers for the PCR totalled 60 Vbeta and 13 Jbeta. The assay was immunoSEQ multiplex PCR, and TCRdb's table has in-frame clones only and misses some. The data show 130,000 or so clones, about two thirds seen once. Material: PBMCs. The source of these receptors is a man aged 45-65 years in good health and CMV-seropositive.

This chain links TRBV4-2 with TRBJ2-7; D perhaps matches TRBD1 (5 bases). CDR1 LGHNA and CDR2 YNFKEQ come from the germline V gene. V was trimmed by 1 base and J by 2 bases, leaving 9 bases between them. The CDR3 totals 14 residues. The CDR3 loop reads CASSQAGSAYEQYF. The CDR3 DNA sequence: TGTGCCAGCAGCCAAGCAGGGTCAGCCTACGAGCAGTACTTC.

CDR3 region: CASSPDSDSSYEQYF. The CDR3 DNA follows: TGCGCCAGCAGTCCAGATTCCGACAGCTCCTACGAGCAGTACTTC. The chain carries TRBV23-1 and TRBJ2-7; TRBD1 is a possible D gene (5 bases). TRBV23-1 is flagged as an ORF with uncertain function. The V end was cut by 4 bases, the J end by 0 bases, with 13 bases between. The CDR3 is 15 amino acids.

The chain joins TRBV27 to TRBJ1-2, with TRBD1 matching over 8 bases. The CDR3 has 14 residues. Trimming removed 8 bases from V and 4 bases from J; junction bases left unmatched: 9. Germline V lookup: CDR1 MNHEY, CDR2 SMNVEV (reference sequence). CDR3 region: CASWRAGGVYGYTF. The CDR3 DNA follows: TGTGCCAGCTGGAGGGCAGGGGGCGTCTATGGCTACACCTTC.

The rearrangement links TRBV9 to TRBJ2-5, with 12 bases lining up with TRBD2. After removal of 0 bases from V and 5 bases from J, the junction contained 2 bases not matched to a gene. Germline lookup yields CDR1 SGDLS and CDR2 YYNGEE. CDR3 length equals 15 residues. CDR3 DNA sequence: TGTGCCAGCAGCGTAGGACTAGCGGGGGCGGAGACCCAGTACTTC. As protein: CASSVGLAGAETQYF.

The J gene is TRBJ2-5, the V gene TRBV5-4; 8 positions agree with TRBD1. Germline trimming cut 3 bases from V and 4 bases from J; bases unmatched to any gene: 8. The CDR3 is 15 residues long. CDR1 is SGHNT, CDR2 YYREEE, per germline (reference sequence). This CDR3 is CASSSVTGGRETQYF. The CDR3 DNA sequence: TGTGCCAGCAGCTCAGTTACAGGGGGGCGAGAGACCCAGTACTTC. The full variable domain, completed using reference TRBV5-4 and TRBJ2-5, is ETGVTQSPTHLIKTRGQQVTLRCSSQSGHNTVSWYQQALGQGPQFIFQYYREEENGRGNFPPRFSGLQFPNYSSELNVNALELDDSALYLCASSSVTGGRETQYFGPGTRLLVL.

The rearrangement links TRBV7-2 to TRBJ2-5, with TRBD1 matching over 9 bases. V lost 0 bases to trimming and J lost 4 bases; unmatched junction nucleotides: 9. CDR1 SGHTA and CDR2 FQGNSA come from the germline V gene. The CDR3 runs to 17 residues. The CDR3 sequence is CASSLAPGQGMRETQYF. Here the CDR3 DNA reads TGTGCCAGCAGCTTAGCCCCGGGACAGGGAATGAGAGAGACCCAGTACTTC.

The chain combines TRBV19 with TRBJ2-3; possibly TRBD1 for D (5 bases). V gave up 6 bases and J gave up 2 bases, with 12 bases separating them. The CDR3 is 14 amino acids. From germline, CDR1 is LNHDA and CDR2 SQIVND (reference sequence). The CDR3 coding sequence is TGTGCCAGTAGCCCTCAGGGTCCCACAGATACGCAGTATTTT. Its translation is CASSPQGPTDTQYF.

The genes are TRBV19 and TRBJ2-7; 7 nucleotides line up with TRBD2. Germline assignment: CDR1 LNHDA and CDR2 SQIVND (reference sequence). The V segment lost 3 bases and the J segment 2 bases; nucleotides outside the gene matches: 10. The CDR3 contains 16 residues. The CDR3 here is CASSMNGGGPTYEQYF. CDR3 coding DNA: TGTGCCAGTAGTATGAATGGCGGGGGTCCCACCTACGAGCAGTACTTC.

The J gene is TRBJ2-1, the V gene TRBV9; 13 bases map to TRBD2. CDR1 is SGDLS and CDR2 is YYNGEE in the germline V gene. This CDR3 region has 15 residues. V lost 4 bases, J lost 8 bases, and 6 bases stayed unmatched. The CDR3 is CASSNHGLAGDEQFF. The CDR3, as DNA: TGTGCCAGCAGCAACCACGGACTAGCGGGAGATGAGCAGTTCTTC.

The J gene is TRBJ1-4, the V gene TRBV6-1, with D unresolved. Germline CDR1 and CDR2: MNHNS and SASEGT. The V and J ends lost 3 bases and 5 bases respectively, with 10 bases between them. The CDR3 loop spans 14 amino acids. CDR3 sequence reads: CASSDGRRNEKLFF. DNA of the CDR3: TGTGCCAGCAGTGATGGCAGGAGGAATGAAAAACTGTTTTTT.

V is TRBV7-8 and J is TRBJ1-3; perhaps TRBD1 as D (5 bases). CDR3 length equals 14 residues. Germline V lookup: CDR1 SGHVS, CDR2 FQNEAQ. Trimming cost V 2 bases and J 6 bases, with 11 bases left between them. CDR3 amino acids: CASSLWQGANTIYF. Written as DNA, the CDR3 is TGTGCCAGCAGCTTATGGCAGGGTGCAAACACCATATATTTT.

This clone has a handful of counts. The DNA for the CDR3 is TGTGCCAGTAGTATAGATGGCCCAGCCGCGGGAGGTACAGATACGCAGTATTTT. As protein: CASSIDGPAAGGTDTQYF. The V and J genes are TRBV19 and TRBJ2-3; 8 positions agree with TRBD2. Trimming took 0 bases from V and 3 from J; bases not matched to a gene: 11. Looked up from germline, CDR1 is LNHDA and CDR2 is SQIVND (reference sequence). This CDR3 spans 18 amino acids.

Only a few counts were recorded for this clone. The gene calls are TRBV5-4 and TRBJ1-2; 9 nucleotides agree with TRBD1. The germline CDR1 and CDR2 sequences are SGHNT and YYREEE (reference sequence). The CDR3 contains 13 residues. Trimming at V came to 5 bases and at J to 5 bases, leaving 4 bases not matched to a gene. In DNA form, the CDR3 reads TGTGCCAGCAGAGCCGGGACAGGGTATGGCTACACCTTC. This encodes CASRAGTGYGYTF.

The DNA for the CDR3 is TGTGCCAGCAGCACCGGGACTAGCGGAGACTACTACGAGCAGTACTTC. Its translation is CASSTGTSGDYYEQYF. The gene calls are TRBV9 and TRBJ2-7, with 11 bases aligning to TRBD2. Per germline, CDR1 SGDLS and CDR2 YYNGEE. V lost 4 bases and J lost 3; bases outside the gene matches: 9. This CDR3 contains 16 residues.

The J gene is TRBJ2-6, the V gene TRBV19, with D perhaps TRBD1 (6 bases). There are 17 residues in the CDR3. Per the germline V gene, CDR1 is LNHDA and CDR2 is SQIVND (reference sequence). Trimming removed 8 bases at V and 0 bases at J, with 17 bases between. In DNA, the CDR3 is TGTGCCAGTGACCCGACAGGCTTAGACTCTGGGGCCAACGTCCTGACTTTC. Its protein is CASDPTGLDSGANVLTF.

The V gene is TRBV2, the J gene TRBJ2-7; 10 bases are a match to TRBD2. The CDR3 is 16 residues long. Germline-derived CDR1 and CDR2 are SNHLY and FYNNEI. The V gene end was trimmed by 6 bases and the J gene end by 6 bases; junction bases not matched to a gene: 14. CDR3 in amino acids: CASSLRGGTSVSEQYF. For the CDR3, the DNA is TGTGCCAGCAGCCTGAGAGGGGGGACTAGCGTATCCGAGCAGTACTTC.

This chain uses TRBV20-1 with TRBJ2-5; D gene uncertain. The CDR3 contains 11 residues. Germline assignment: CDR1 DFQATT and CDR2 SNEGSKA (reference sequence). Trimming stripped 1 base from V and 5 bases from J, with 5 bases between. The CDR3: CSARGSETQYF. CDR3 DNA sequence: TGCAGTGCTAGAGGGAGTGAGACCCAGTACTTC.